These 25 T cell receptor beta chains originate from one sample sequenced in a study of control samples from healthy donors and cancer patients. Only in-frame clones appear in the TCRdb table, and some are missing; sequencing was by immunoSEQ multiplex PCR. The profile covers over 150,000 clones, with 94% appearing a single time and 13% to 15% taken by the ten largest. Sequenced: PBMCs. Every receptor here comes from a man between 60 and 75 years old with colorectal cancer.

The rearrangement uses TRBV15 and TRBJ1-4; 9 positions agree with TRBD1. The V gene's germline CDR1 is LNHNV and CDR2 YYDKDF (reference sequence). V lost 5 bases and J lost 8; bases outside the gene matches: 9. The CDR3 is 15 residues long. The CDR3 DNA reads TGTGCCACCAGCCGTACAGGGGGCTTGGGGGAAAAACTGTTTTTT. Its translation: CATSRTGGLGEKLFF.

The chain links TRBV19 to TRBJ2-5; 8 positions agree with TRBD1. The germline gives CDR1 LNHDA, CDR2 SQIVND (reference sequence). This CDR3 has 15 residues. V shed 1 base, J shed 5 bases, and the junction held 6 bases outside the gene matches. DNA for the CDR3: TGTGCCAGTAGTATAGGGACAGGGCTTATGGAGACCCAGTACTTC. It translates to CASSIGTGLMETQYF. Based on the CDR3 plus reference TRBV19 and TRBJ2-5, the full variable domain is DGGITQSPKYLFRKEGQNVTLSCEQNLNHDAMYWYRQDPGQGLRLIYYSQIVNDFQKGDIAEGYSVSREKKESFPLTVTSAQKNPTAFYLCASSIGTGLMETQYFGPGTRLLVL.

This clone was recorded only once. The rearrangement joins TRBV4-2 to TRBJ2-5, with D tentatively TRBD1 (5 bases). Looked up from germline, CDR1 is LGHNA and CDR2 is YNFKEQ. The V end was cut by 4 bases, the J end by 4 bases, with 13 bases between. The CDR3 has 14 amino acids. The CDR3 region is CASSLRWGRETQYF. The CDR3 DNA follows: TGTGCCAGCAGCCTCAGGTGGGGCCGAGAGACCCAGTACTTC.

This sequence joins TRBV18 and TRBJ1-5; D remains unclear. The CDR3 extends over 13 amino acids. Germline assignment: CDR1 KGHSH and CDR2 LQKENI. Deletions cut 2 bases from V and 1 base from J, with 3 bases between. The CDR3 nucleotides read TGTGCCAGCTCACCATTGAGCAATCAGCCCCAGCATTTT. It is translated as CASSPLSNQPQHF.

The gene calls are TRBV7-9 and TRBJ2-2; D is perhaps TRBD2 (6 bases). The CDR3 is 16 residues long. Looked up from germline, CDR1 is SEHNR and CDR2 is FQNEAQ (reference sequence). The germline V and J ends were trimmed by 3 bases and 1 base, with 12 bases remaining between them. The CDR3 DNA follows: TGTGCCAGCAGCTTGGGTCCCGGGAGGAACACCGGGGAGCTGTTTTTT. Translation: CASSLGPGRNTGELFF.

The rearrangement links TRBV6-1 to TRBJ1-5; 10 nucleotides line up with TRBD1. V shed 3 bases, J shed 6 bases, and the junction held 2 bases outside the gene matches. The CDR3 runs 14 residues. Germline CDR1 is MNHNS and CDR2 is SASEGT. CDR3 in DNA: TGTGCCAGCAGTGAGGGGACAGGGGCTCAGCCCCAGCATTTT. Translation gives CASSEGTGAQPQHF.

The chain recombines TRBV28 with TRBJ1-6; TRBD1 aligns across 8 bases. CDR3 length: 17 residues. Per the germline V gene, CDR1 is MDHEN and CDR2 is SYDVKM. Losses at the gene ends were 6 bases for V and 0 bases for J; bases not matched to a gene: 7. CDR3 in amino acids: CASSPTGESSYNSPLHF. CDR3 DNA: TGTGCCAGCAGCCCGACAGGGGAGAGCTCCTATAATTCACCCCTCCACTTT.

This rearrangement joins TRBV18 to TRBJ1-1, with TRBD1 matching 11 bases. The CDR3 runs to 16 residues. Germline V CDR1 and CDR2: KGHSH, LQKENI. J lost 4 bases, V lost 3 bases, and 7 bases had no gene match. In nucleotides, the CDR3 is TGTGCCAGCTCACCTGGACAGGGGGCCGGTGGCACTGAAGCTTTCTTT. Protein sequence: CASSPGQGAGGTEAFF.

The rearrangement uses TRBV11-2 and TRBJ1-3, with D uncertain. V was clipped by 0 bases and J by 0 bases, with 12 bases between them. CDR1 and CDR2 from the germline V gene are SGHAT and FQNNGV. This CDR3 has 17 amino acids. The CDR3 DNA sequence: TGTGCCAGCAGCTTAGAGCGGCAGCCGATCTCTGGAAACACCATATATTTT. Translation gives CASSLERQPISGNTIYF.

The chain couples TRBV9 to TRBJ1-2, with D possibly being TRBD1 (6 bases). Trimming stripped 0 bases from V and 4 bases from J, with 13 bases between. This CDR3 has 15 amino acids. CDR1 is SGDLS and CDR2 is YYNGEE in the germline V gene. CDR3: CASSVGGQGTYGYTF. The DNA of the CDR3 is TGTGCCAGCAGCGTAGGGGGGCAGGGGACCTATGGCTACACCTTC.

The chain employs TRBV7-9 and TRBJ1-2; D may be TRBD1 (6 bases). Germline CDR1 is SEHNR and CDR2 is FQNEAQ (reference sequence). The CDR3 loop spans 14 amino acids. V lost 4 bases to trimming and J lost 4 bases, with 13 bases between them. The CDR3 is CASSSAGAAYGYTF. The CDR3 DNA follows: TGTGCCAGCAGCTCGGCGGGGGCTGCCTATGGCTACACCTTC.

The chain couples TRBV27 to TRBJ2-1, with 15 bases matching TRBD2. CDR1 is MNHEY, CDR2 SMNVEV, per germline (reference sequence). This CDR3 has 15 residues. Trimming removed 6 bases from V and 9 bases from J; junction bases left unmatched: 6. CDR3 coding DNA: TGTGCCAGCAGCCGTACGGGACTAGCGGGGGGTGAGCAGTTCTTC. It codes for CASSRTGLAGGEQFF.

The CDR3 coding sequence is TGTGCCAGCAGTTGGGACATTTTTAGCAATCAGCCCCAGCATTTT. Its translation: CASSWDIFSNQPQHF. The chain is built from TRBV2 and TRBJ1-5; possible D gene TRBD1, 6 bases. CDR3 length equals 15 residues. Germline CDR1 is SNHLY and CDR2 is FYNNEI. Between the trimmed V and J ends, which lost 5 bases and 0 bases, there was a span of 11 bases.

This clone showed up just once. The CDR3 here is CASSRSYSNQPQHF. The CDR3 bases are TGTGCCAGCAGCCGCAGTTATAGCAATCAGCCCCAGCATTTT. The genes are TRBV2 and TRBJ1-5; D is unresolved. This CDR3 region has 14 residues. CDR1 is SNHLY, CDR2 FYNNEI, per germline. V was clipped by 6 bases and J by 0 bases, with 9 bases between them.

The chain's CDR3 is CASSPGQPRDGYTF. The CDR3 DNA reads TGCGCCAGCAGCCCAGGGCAACCCCGGGATGGCTACACCTTC. The chain recombines TRBV5-1 with TRBJ1-2, with a tentative D call TRBD1 (5 bases). CDR3 length equals 14 residues. Germline assignment: CDR1 SGHRS and CDR2 YFSETQ. Between the trimmed V and J ends, which lost 4 bases and 6 bases, there was a span of 16 bases.

The chain combines TRBV9 with TRBJ2-1; TRBD2 matches 8 bases. Germline V gene sequence: CDR1 SGDLS, CDR2 YYNGEE. The CDR3 is made up of 17 amino acids. The V segment lost 4 bases and the J segment 0 bases; nucleotides outside the gene matches: 9. CDR3 sequence: CASSPRGGSSSYNEQFF. The CDR3 region has the DNA TGTGCCAGCAGCCCTCGCGGGGGGTCCAGCTCCTACAATGAGCAGTTCTTC.

V usage is TRBV7-9 and J usage is TRBJ1-1, with D perhaps TRBD1 (5 bases). V gave up 5 bases and J gave up 4 bases, with 14 bases separating them. Germline assignment: CDR1 SEHNR and CDR2 FQNEAQ (reference sequence). The length of the CDR3 is 14 residues. The CDR3 DNA reads as TGTGCCAGCAGCAACCCTTTTGGGGGCACTGAAGCTTTCTTT. This codes for CASSNPFGGTEAFF.

The table lists this clone with a count of one. The chain carries TRBV3-1 (or the pseudogene TRBV3-2) and TRBJ1-3; D is uncertain. The CDR3 length is 14 residues. The ends were cut back, 2 bases at V and 7 bases at J, with 12 bases in the middle. CDR1 is LGHDT, CDR2 YNNKEL, per germline (reference sequence). DNA of the CDR3: TGTGCCAGCAGCCAATCGGGTGCGACCAACACCATATATTTT. Residues: CASSQSGATNTIYF.

The CDR3 protein is CASSLGRRLQGLGSPLHF. The DNA for the CDR3 is TGTGCCAGCAGTTTGGGGCGTCGGCTACAGGGGTTAGGGTCACCCCTCCACTTT. The rearrangement uses TRBV2 and TRBJ1-6, with 7 bases identical to TRBD1. Per germline, CDR1 SNHLY and CDR2 FYNNEI. This CDR3 has 18 amino acids. The trim removed 5 bases at V and 10 bases at J, leaving 20 bases unmatched.

V usage is TRBV5-1 and J usage is TRBJ2-1; D is unresolved. Deletions cut 0 bases from V and 6 bases from J, with 7 bases between. There are 13 residues in the CDR3. Looked up from germline, CDR1 is SGHRS and CDR2 is YFSETQ. CDR3 region: CASSLGTPNEQFF. DNA of the CDR3: TGCGCCAGCAGCTTGGGTACACCCAATGAGCAGTTCTTC.

This clone was seen only a few times. DNA of the CDR3: TGTGCCAGCAGGGGCCTCGCGGCAGGGGGCTTGAGCTCCTATAATTCACCCCTCCACTTT. Translated, it gives CASRGLAAGGLSSYNSPLHF. The genes are TRBV27 and TRBJ1-6, with 8 nucleotides matching TRBD1. CDR3 length equals 20 residues. In germline, CDR1 is MNHEY, CDR2 SMNVEV (reference sequence). The junction had 16 bases not matched to a gene; V was cut back by 6 bases and J by 0 bases.

The chain recombines TRBV5-1 with TRBJ1-1; 7 nucleotides match TRBD1. The CDR3 totals 15 residues. V gave up 4 bases and J gave up 2 bases; unmatched junction bases: 8. Per the germline V gene, CDR1 is SGHRS and CDR2 is YFSETQ. The CDR3 sequence: CASSPGQVVNTEAFF. CDR3 sequence (DNA): TGCGCCAGCAGCCCTGGACAGGTAGTAAACACTGAAGCTTTCTTT.

The CDR3: CASRNLLGTDTQYF. The CDR3 nucleotides are TGTGCCAGCAGGAATCTCTTGGGCACAGATACGCAGTATTTT. The chain uses TRBV6-4 and TRBJ2-3; D uncertain. Germline V gives CDR1 MRHNA, CDR2 SNTAGT. V dropped 6 bases and J dropped 1 base, with 11 bases sitting between them. CDR3 length: 14 amino acids.

The chain couples TRBV3-1 (or the pseudogene TRBV3-2) to TRBJ1-1; the D is unclear. The CDR3 has 16 residues. Germline lookup yields CDR1 LGHDT and CDR2 YNNKEL (reference sequence). The V end was cut by 0 bases, the J end by 1 base, with 12 bases between. The DNA for the CDR3 is TGTGCCAGCAGCCAAGATCCCGGGTGGGCGAACACTGAAGCTTTCTTT. It is translated as CASSQDPGWANTEAFF.

The CDR3 DNA is TGTGCCAGCAGCGTAGATTTATGGGGGGCGCGTAACACAGATACGCAGTATTTT. Amino acids: CASSVDLWGARNTDTQYF. The genes are TRBV9 and TRBJ2-3; tentatively, D is TRBD1 or TRBD2 (6 bases each). The V gene's germline CDR1 is SGDLS and CDR2 YYNGEE. V was clipped by 0 bases and J by 2 bases, with 19 bases between them. The CDR3 loop spans 18 amino acids. Full variable domain (missing parts from reference TRBV9 and TRBJ2-3): DSGVTQTPKHLITATGQRVTLRCSPRSGDLSVYWYQQSLDQGLQFLIQYYNGEERAKGNILERFSAQQFPDLHSELNLSSLELGDSALYFCASSVDLWGARNTDTQYFGPGTRLTVL.